Here is one T cell receptor (beta chain) with its context. Its matching antigen is unknown. Once cultured for about 9 days, the cells underwent separation to obtain CD4+ T cells. Each participant received a vaccine that was either BNT162b2 or mRNA-1273, given as two doses. Half-medium changes using IL-2 medium occurred on days 3 and 7. These data belong to a study of vaccination effects on CD4 cells after COVID-19. Study-level information: Antigen-specific CD4+ T cells were expanded (with viral peptide pools) by the ViraFEST assay ahead of sequencing. Overall study results and limits: The study found that only 1 of 255 vaccine-induced clones from healthy vaccinees cross-reacted with common cold coronaviruses.

This CDR3 is built from 13 residues. CDR1 and CDR2 (germline): GTSNPN, SVGIG (reference sequence). Germline trimming cut 7 bases from V and 7 bases from J; bases unmatched to any gene: 12. Some clones are missing from TCRdb's copy, which holds only in-frame ones; the method was immunoSEQ multiplex PCR. The table has 40,000 or so clones, approximately 77% seen once; the top ten hold 8.5% to 10%. This chain connects TRBV30 to TRBJ1-1; 7 bases are a match to TRBD1. The sequence came from a human donor who received a COVID-19 vaccine. The sequences come from CD4+ T cells from PBMCs cultured without peptide, collected after COVID-19 vaccination. CDR3 sequence: CASSGGGASEAFF. For the CDR3, the DNA is TGTGCCTCTTCAGGGGGGGGAGCGAGTGAAGCTTTCTTT.